This T cell receptor beta chain is from a study of T cell responses to AZD1222 COVID-19 vaccine. Study conclusions and caveats: Donors in the cohort were predominantly white British and more often female, and clonal diversity was possibly underestimated. Repertoire collection took place solely once the T cell response had peaked.

The CDR3 is 15 amino acids. Germline CDR1 is MNHEY and CDR2 is SVGAGI. Comments on this clone: The antigen remains undetermined. Its ends do not fully match the called genes, so a read error is possible.

Second-dose intervals near 4 or 12 weeks were combined. Assay: immunoSEQ multiplex PCR; the TCRdb copy retains only in-frame clones and omits some. The data contain more than 100,000 clones, 85% to 95% of them singletons. The specimen comprised peripheral blood, sampled 28 days after the second AZD1222 dose. This clonotype originated in an adult who received the AZD1222 COVID-19 vaccine. This chain links TRBV6-5 with TRBJ1-1, with D possibly matching TRBD1 (5 bases). This CDR3 reads CASSDSGQMNTEAFF. The CDR3 DNA reads TGTGCCAGCAGTGACTCGGGGCAGATGAACACTGAAGCTTTCTTT.